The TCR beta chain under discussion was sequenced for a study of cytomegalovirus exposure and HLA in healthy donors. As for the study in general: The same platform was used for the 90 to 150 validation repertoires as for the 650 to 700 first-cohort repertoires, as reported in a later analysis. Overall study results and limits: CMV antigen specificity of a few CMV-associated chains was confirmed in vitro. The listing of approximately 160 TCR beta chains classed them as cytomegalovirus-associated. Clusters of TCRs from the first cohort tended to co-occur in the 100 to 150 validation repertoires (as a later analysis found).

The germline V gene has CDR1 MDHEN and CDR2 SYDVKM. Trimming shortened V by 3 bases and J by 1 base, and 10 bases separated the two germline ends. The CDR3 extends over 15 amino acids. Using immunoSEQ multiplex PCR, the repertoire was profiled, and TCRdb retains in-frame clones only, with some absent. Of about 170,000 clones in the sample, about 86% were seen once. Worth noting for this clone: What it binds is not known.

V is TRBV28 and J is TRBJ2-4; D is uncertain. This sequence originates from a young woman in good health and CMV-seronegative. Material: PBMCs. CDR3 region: CASSFYRAAKNIQYF. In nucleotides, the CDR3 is TGTGCCAGCAGTTTTTATCGGGCGGCCAAAAACATTCAGTACTTC.